This T cell receptor (beta chain) was captured by sequencing in a study of blood T cell repertoires in COVID-19. About the research overall: Acute-phase and convalescent COVID-19 samples originated in the United States, Italy and Spain. T cells, B-cell-depleted T cells, or PBMCs supplied cDNA or gDNA.

Only in-frame clones appear in the TCRdb table, and some are missing; sequencing was by immunoSEQ multiplex PCR. The sample yields some 250,000 clones, roughly 80% seen once. CDR1 SGHDN and CDR2 FVKESK come from the germline V gene. Trimming took 1 base from V and 3 from J, leaving 15 bases between them. This CDR3 is 16 amino acids long. The sample taken for sequencing was peripheral blood. This TCR was recovered from a woman between 18 and 29 years old with acute or convalescent COVID-19. The genes are TRBV14 and TRBJ1-2; no reliable D call. The CDR3 protein is CASSQGATVTDYGYTF. For the CDR3, the DNA is TGTGCCAGCAGCCAAGGTGCTACCGTTACTGACTATGGCTACACCTTC.